The 20 T cell receptor beta chains below all came from one sample that was sequenced in a study. Each CDR3 protein gets one entry after TCRdb re-called the reads with MiXCR. The top ten hold 15% to 20% of the sample, which has nearly 15,000 distinct CDR3 sequences, approximately 34% seen once. The specimen was blood. These receptor sequences come from a human donor.

There are many counts of this clonotype. The genes are TRBV18 and TRBJ2-1, with 9 bases that match TRBD2. CDR1 KGHSH and CDR2 LQKENI come from the germline V gene. CDR3 length: 15 amino acids. Losses at the gene ends were 3 bases for V and 3 bases for J; bases not matched to a gene: 3. The CDR3: CASSPGTSRYNEQFF. Written as DNA, the CDR3 is TGTGCCAGCTCACCCGGGACTAGCCGCTACAATGAGCAGTTCTTC.

Of note for this clonotype: Because it lacks the conserved phenylalanine or tryptophan at the end, this CDR3 is likely a read error. This sequence joins TRBV4-2 and TRBJ2-6; D call uncertain. The CDR3 loop spans 8 amino acids. The V gene's germline CDR1 is LGHNA and CDR2 YNFKEQ. V was trimmed by 4 bases and J by 15 bases, leaving 1 base between them. The CDR3 coding sequence is TGTGCCAGCAGCCCCCTGACTAGC. This codes for CASSPLTS.

CDR3 residues: CASSLYVQAETQYF. In DNA form, the CDR3 reads TGCGCCAGCAGCCTATACGTACAGGCAGAGACCCAGTACTTC. The chain has TRBV4-3 and TRBJ2-5; tentatively, D is TRBD1 (5 bases). The CDR3 runs 14 residues. Germline V gene sequence: CDR1 LGHNA, CDR2 YSLEER. Trimming left V 4 bases short and J 4 bases short, with 13 bases between.

Only a few counts were recorded for this clonotype. This clone may be a read error of a much larger clone one base away. V and J are TRBV5-1 and TRBJ2-1; the D gene is possibly TRBD2 (5 bases). V was cut by 3 bases and J by 10 bases, with 14 bases left in between. Germline V gene lookup returns CDR1 SGHRS and CDR2 YFSETQ. The CDR3 runs 13 residues. The CDR3 sequence is CASSSNDYYEQFF. In nucleotides, the CDR3 is TGCGCCAGCAGCTCCAATGACTACTACGAGCAGTTCTTC.

J is TRBJ1-1 and V is TRBV30, with D tentatively TRBD1 (5 bases). The CDR3 extends over 23 amino acids. Germline V lookup: CDR1 GTSNPN, CDR2 SVGIG (reference sequence). V shed 1 base and J shed 0 bases, with 36 bases lying between them. The CDR3 sequence: CAWSDGGTVFVQSCNVMNTEAFF. The CDR3 DNA reads as TGTGCCTGGAGTGATGGAGGGACTGTTTTTGTACAAAGCTGTAACGTCATGAACACTGAAGCTTTCTTT.

This clonotype counts as medium-sized. The V call is TRBV29-1, the J call TRBJ1-2; a weak D match, TRBD1 (5 bases). V lost 4 bases, J lost 14 bases, and 20 bases lay in between. The CDR3 has 12 residues. The germline CDR1 and CDR2 sequences are SQVTM and ANQGSEA. Here the CDR3 reads CSVARADLFQTF. DNA for the CDR3: TGCAGCGTTGCCAGGGCGGACCTCTTCCAAACCTTC.

This clonotype was seen repeatedly, ten times or more. This chain joins TRBV29-1 and TRBJ1-5; 8 bases align to TRBD1. With V trimmed by 4 bases and J by 4 bases, 3 bases remained unmatched. Looked up from germline, CDR1 is SQVTM and CDR2 is ANQGSEA. The CDR3 has 13 amino acids. The CDR3 nucleotides read TGCAGCGTTGCAGGGGGCCTTAATCAGCCCCAGCATTTT. This translates into CSVAGGLNQPQHF.

This clonotype was detected ten times or more. J is TRBJ1-6 and V is TRBV4-3, with TRBD1 as a possible D gene (5 bases). The CDR3 sequence is 14 residues long. Trimming took off 0 bases at V and 10 bases at J, with 10 bases between the two ends. CDR1 is LGHNA and CDR2 is YSLEER in the germline V gene. Written as DNA, the CDR3 is TGCGCCAGCAGCCAAGATTGGGGGGAGTCACCCCTCCACTTT. Amino acid sequence: CASSQDWGESPLHF.

The chain recombines TRBV20-1 with TRBJ2-5; perhaps TRBD1 as D (5 bases). The germline V and J ends were trimmed by 0 bases and 5 bases, with 25 bases remaining between them. The CDR3 sequence is 18 residues long. The germline gives CDR1 DFQATT, CDR2 SNEGSKA (reference sequence). The CDR3 here is CSARESLRAVRAWETQYF. Written as DNA, the CDR3 is TGCAGTGCTAGAGAGTCCCTCCGCGCTGTCAGGGCCTGGGAGACCCAGTACTTC.

The V and J genes are TRBV3-1 and TRBJ2-5; 10 bases agree with TRBD2. This CDR3 has 17 residues. Trimming took 6 bases from V and 2 from J; bases not matched to a gene: 12. Per the germline V gene, CDR1 is LGHDT and CDR2 is YNNKEL (reference sequence). CDR3 protein: CASSRKLGAGGQETQYF. CDR3 sequence (DNA): TGTGCCAGCAGTCGAAAACTGGGAGCGGGAGGGCAAGAGACCCAGTACTTC.

This rearrangement joins TRBV14 to TRBJ2-3; D not resolved. V shed 3 bases and J shed 0 bases, with 10 bases lying between them. The germline V gene encodes CDR1 SGHDN and CDR2 FVKESK. The CDR3 consists of 15 residues. The CDR3 here is CASSHQAVSTDTQYF. DNA of the CDR3: TGTGCCAGCAGCCACCAGGCTGTGAGCACAGATACGCAGTATTTT.

The chain combines TRBV29-1 with TRBJ1-1; the match to TRBD1 covers 10 bases. Germline CDR1 SQVTM, CDR2 ANQGSEA. The CDR3 consists of 12 residues. V was pared by 4 bases and J by 5 bases, with 1 base of the junction left unmatched. CDR3 bases: TGCAGCGTTGGGACAGGGGGGACTGAAGCTTTCTTT. Translated, it gives CSVGTGGTEAFF.

The chain uses TRBV11-1 and TRBJ1-1, with D possibly being TRBD1 (5 bases). V lost 3 bases to trimming and J lost 12 bases, with 23 bases between them. The CDR3 runs 15 residues. CDR1 and CDR2 (germline): SGHAT, FQDESV (reference sequence). CDR3 sequence: CASSFFSGANVLTFF. For the CDR3, the DNA is TGTGCCAGCAGCTTTTTCTCTGGGGCCAACGTCCTGACTTTCTTT.

With respect to this clonotype: A read error is possible here, since a much larger clone lies one base away. The chain uses TRBV5-1 and TRBJ1-6, with D uncertain. This CDR3 region has 15 residues. Germline lookup yields CDR1 SGHRS and CDR2 YFSETQ. The CDR3 sequence: CASSPEAGYNSPPHF. CDR3 in DNA: TGCGCCAGCAGTCCTGAGGCGGGCTATAATTCACCCCCCCACTTT.

This clonotype ranks as medium-sized. DNA for the CDR3: TGCAGCGTTGAGTACAATGGCTACACCTTC. Amino acid sequence: CSVEYNGYTF. The chain employs TRBV29-1 and TRBJ1-2; D unresolved. The CDR3 has 10 amino acids. The germline V gene encodes CDR1 SQVTM and CDR2 ANQGSEA. The V end lost 3 bases, the J end lost 6 bases, and 5 bases lay between the germline ends.

By proportion, this clonotype is medium-sized. The chain couples TRBV4-3 to TRBJ1-5; D gene unclear. V was trimmed by 0 bases and J by 3 bases, leaving 3 bases between them. Germline V CDR1 and CDR2: LGHNA, YSLEER. The CDR3 consists of 13 residues. CDR3 DNA sequence: TGCGCCAGCAGCCAAGATTTCAATCAGCCCCAGCATTTT. It specifies CASSQDFNQPQHF.

This clonotype was seen ten or more times. This chain joins TRBV4-3 and TRBJ2-2; D is undetermined. Germline-derived CDR1 and CDR2 are LGHNA and YSLEER. CDR3 length: 17 amino acids. Trimming cost V 2 bases and J 4 bases, with 17 bases left between them. The CDR3 sequence is CASSQPVDPGGTGELFF. The CDR3 region has the DNA TGCGCCAGCAGCCAACCCGTGGACCCGGGTGGCACCGGGGAGCTGTTTTTT.

This clonotype has a single count. A much larger clone sits a single nucleotide away, making a read error possible. The chain couples TRBV4-2 to TRBJ2-1; the match to TRBD1 covers 10 bases. Unmatched junction bases numbered 8, after V lost 2 bases and J lost 10 bases. CDR1 and CDR2 (germline): LGHNA, YNFKEQ. The CDR3 extends over 15 amino acids. The CDR3 reads CASSQSGTGEVEQFF. CDR3 nucleotides: TGTGCCAGCAGCCAATCCGGGACAGGGGAAGTCGAGCAGTTCTTC.

This clonotype was seen ten or more times. The rearrangement links TRBV20-1 to TRBJ2-7; 11 bases are shared with TRBD2. Germline CDR1 DFQATT, CDR2 SNEGSKA (reference sequence). V dropped 6 bases and J dropped 2; count of bases not matched to a gene: 9. The CDR3 has 15 residues. The CDR3 region has the DNA TGCAGTGCGGATCAGACTAGCGGGAACCCCTACGAGCAGTACTTC. This encodes CSADQTSGNPYEQYF.

This clonotype occurred many times. The V gene is TRBV4-2, the J gene TRBJ2-4; D possibly uses TRBD1 or TRBD2 (5 bases each). Trimming pared 5 bases from V and 0 bases from J, leaving 11 bases between. This CDR3 is built from 15 residues. Germline V lookup: CDR1 LGHNA, CDR2 YNFKEQ. The CDR3 reads CASSSPGLAKNIQYF. CDR3 DNA: TGTGCCAGCAGCTCCCCGGGGCTAGCCAAAAACATTCAGTACTTC.